This is a list of T cell receptor beta chains from one sample in a study of T cells expressing NK-cell markers. TCRdb re-called the 5' RACE reads and shows each CDR3 protein once, DNA omitted. This sample's table has about 260,000 distinct CDR3 sequences. Sequenced: blood T cells: a sorted CD56 or NKG2C T cell subset, CD4+ or CD8+ T cells, or bulk PBMC T cells (not recorded which). Source of these receptors: a young man in good health. Each CDR3 is given with its conserved first and last residue.

v_gene: TRBV6-1
j_gene: TRBJ1-1
len: 14
CDR3aa: CASRTPQGRTEAFF

v_gene: TRBV5-6
j_gene: TRBJ2-4
len: 17
CDR3aa: CASSYQPTALAKNIQYF

v_gene: TRBV12-3/TRBV12-4
j_gene: TRBJ1-1
len: 15
CDR3aa: CASSKGRLGNTEAFF

v_gene: TRBV11-2
j_gene: TRBJ2-5
len: 20
CDR3aa: CASSLDLGIVGRQGKETQYF

v_gene: TRBV24-1
j_gene: TRBJ2-1
len: 16
CDR3aa: CATSDPRGPNSDEQFF

v_gene: TRBV6-1
j_gene: TRBJ2-1
len: 14
CDR3aa: CASSRTSYHNEQFF

v_gene: TRBV20-1
j_gene: TRBJ2-1
len: 16
CDR3aa: CSASATGRAIYNEQFF

v_gene: TRBV12-3/TRBV12-4
j_gene: TRBJ2-1
len: 19
CDR3aa: CASSLPGLAGAGLRNEQFF

v_gene: TRBV4-1
j_gene: TRBJ2-5
len: 14
CDR3aa: CASSQPTDQETQYF

v_gene: TRBV15
j_gene: TRBJ2-6
len: 18
CDR3aa: CATSRPGQGISGANVLTF

v_gene: TRBV9
j_gene: TRBJ1-2
len: 17
CDR3aa: CASSVEGHRTGIYGYTF

v_gene: TRBV7-6
j_gene: TRBJ2-1
len: 17
CDR3aa: CASSLFLGGSSYNEQFF

v_gene: TRBV20-1
j_gene: TRBJ2-1
len: 14
CDR3aa: CSASLGTSMDEQFF

v_gene: TRBV20-1
j_gene: TRBJ2-2
len: 13
CDR3aa: CSAPNRNTGELFF

v_gene: TRBV12-3/TRBV12-4
j_gene: TRBJ1-3
len: 16
CDR3aa: CASSFGISPSGNTIYF

v_gene: TRBV29-1
j_gene: TRBJ2-2
len: 13
CDR3aa: CSGGTTNTGELFF

v_gene: TRBV29-1
j_gene: TRBJ1-3
len: 13
CDR3aa: CSVEDPARNTIYF

v_gene: TRBV27
j_gene: TRBJ2-3
len: 18
CDR3aa: CASSPNFRASGTADTQYF